Ten or more counts support the clone carrying this TCR beta chain. Its target is unknown. The data derive from a study of T cells in Graves' hyperthyroidism and ophthalmopathy. The wider study: The blood sample was taken at first diagnosis, before treatment began.

TCR beta CDR3 regions were amplified from RNA. The HTBI primer set drove a first-round RT-PCR of the TCR CDR3. TCRdb fed the multiplex PCR reads into MiXCR, producing one record per CDR3 protein. The sample lists approximately 380,000 distinct CDR3 sequences, about 14% occurring once. The study, taken as a whole, reports: A model using 13 V-J features told ophthalmopathy apart from stable hyperthyroidism.

There are 11 residues in the CDR3. The germline V gene encodes CDR1 DFQATT and CDR2 SNEGSKA (reference sequence). With 3 bases removed from V and 8 bases from J, the gap between germline ends came to 8 bases. Patients with uncontrolled infections, other autoimmune diseases, pregnancy or lactation were excluded. The TCR originated in a man aged 50 to 60 with Graves' ophthalmopathy. Sequencing was carried out using blood. The chain has TRBV20-1 and TRBJ2-1; D unclear. CDR3 region: CSASLGYEQFF. CDR3 coding DNA: TGCAGTGCTAGTTTGGGATATGAGCAGTTCTTC.